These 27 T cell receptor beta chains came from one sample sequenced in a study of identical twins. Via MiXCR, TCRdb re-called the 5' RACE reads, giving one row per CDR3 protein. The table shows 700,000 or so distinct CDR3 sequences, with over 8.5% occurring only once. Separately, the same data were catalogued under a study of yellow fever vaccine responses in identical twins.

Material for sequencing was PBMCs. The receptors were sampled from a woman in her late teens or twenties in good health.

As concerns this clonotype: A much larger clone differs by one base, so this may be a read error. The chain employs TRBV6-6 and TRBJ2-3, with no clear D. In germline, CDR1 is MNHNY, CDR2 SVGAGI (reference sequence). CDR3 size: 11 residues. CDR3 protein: CPSKLTDTQYF. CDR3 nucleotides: TGTCCCAGCAAACTAACGGATACGCAGTATTTT.

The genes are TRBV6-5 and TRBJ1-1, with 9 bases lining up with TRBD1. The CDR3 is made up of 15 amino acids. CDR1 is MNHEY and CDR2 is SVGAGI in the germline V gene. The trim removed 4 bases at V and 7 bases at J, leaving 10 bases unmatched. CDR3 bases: TGTGCCAGCAGTTTAACAGGGGGCGCGTCTGTTGAAGCTTTCTTT. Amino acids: CASSLTGGASVEAFF.

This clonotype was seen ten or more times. CDR3 region: CASSSTTSNEKLFF. CDR3 sequence (DNA): TGCGCCAGCAGCTCGACAACATCTAATGAAAAACTGTTTTTT. V and J are TRBV5-1 and TRBJ1-4; D is unresolved. The V end was cut by 3 bases, the J end by 3 bases, with 9 bases between. Germline V CDR1 and CDR2: SGHRS, YFSETQ. CDR3 length equals 14 residues. Combining the CDR3 with reference TRBV5-1 and TRBJ1-4 gives the whole variable domain KAGVTQTPRYLIKTRGQQVTLSCSPISGHRSVSWYQQTPGQGLQFLFEYFSETQRNKGNFPGRFSGRQFSNSRSEMNVSTLELGDSALYLCASSSTTSNEKLFFGSGTQLSVL.

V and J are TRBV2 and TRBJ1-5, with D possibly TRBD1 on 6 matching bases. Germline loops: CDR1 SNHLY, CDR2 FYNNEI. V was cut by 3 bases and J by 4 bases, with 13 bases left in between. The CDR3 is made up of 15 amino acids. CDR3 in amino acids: CASSDRGGLNQPQHF. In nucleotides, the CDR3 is TGTGCCAGCAGTGATAGGGGGGGTCTAAATCAGCCCCAGCATTTT.

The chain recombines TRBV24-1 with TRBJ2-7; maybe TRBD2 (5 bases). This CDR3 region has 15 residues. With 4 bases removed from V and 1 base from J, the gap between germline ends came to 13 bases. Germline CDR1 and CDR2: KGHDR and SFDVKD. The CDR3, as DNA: TGTGCCACCAGTGACACCCGGGAACGATCCTACGAGCAGTACTTC. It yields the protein CATSDTRERSYEQYF.

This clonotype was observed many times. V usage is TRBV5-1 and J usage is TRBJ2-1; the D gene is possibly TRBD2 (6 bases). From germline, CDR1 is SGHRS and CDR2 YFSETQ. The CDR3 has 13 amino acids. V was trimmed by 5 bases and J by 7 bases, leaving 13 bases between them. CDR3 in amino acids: CASRMGLINEQFF. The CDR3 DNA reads TGCGCCAGCAGGATGGGACTCATTAATGAGCAGTTCTTC.

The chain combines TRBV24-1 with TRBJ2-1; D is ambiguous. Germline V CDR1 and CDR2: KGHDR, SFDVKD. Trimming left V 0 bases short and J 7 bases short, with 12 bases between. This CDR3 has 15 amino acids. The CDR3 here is CATSDLFGPQNEQFF. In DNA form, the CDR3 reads TGTGCCACCAGTGATTTGTTCGGACCACAAAATGAGCAGTTCTTC.

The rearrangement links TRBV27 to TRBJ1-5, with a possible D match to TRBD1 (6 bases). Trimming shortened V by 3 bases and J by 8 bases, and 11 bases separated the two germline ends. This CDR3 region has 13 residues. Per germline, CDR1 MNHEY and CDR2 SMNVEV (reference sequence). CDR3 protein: CASSLGGGKPQHF. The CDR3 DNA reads TGTGCCAGCAGTTTGGGAGGGGGGAAGCCCCAGCATTTT.

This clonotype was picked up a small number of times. The CDR3 region has the DNA TGTGCCAGCAGTAGGGGGTCAGGGAGTATCTCCTACGAGCAGTACTTC. It translates to CASSRGSGSISYEQYF. The V call is TRBV6-1, the J call TRBJ2-7; possible D gene TRBD1, 6 bases. CDR3 size: 16 residues. Germline V gene sequence: CDR1 MNHNS, CDR2 SASEGT. The V and J ends lost 5 bases and 0 bases respectively, with 17 bases between them.

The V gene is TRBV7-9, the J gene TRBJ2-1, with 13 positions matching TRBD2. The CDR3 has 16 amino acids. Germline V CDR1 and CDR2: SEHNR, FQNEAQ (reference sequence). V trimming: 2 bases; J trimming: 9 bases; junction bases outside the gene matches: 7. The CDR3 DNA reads TGTGCCAGCAGCTTAAGTCTGGGACTAGCGGGATTTGAGCAGTTCTTC. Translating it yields CASSLSLGLAGFEQFF.

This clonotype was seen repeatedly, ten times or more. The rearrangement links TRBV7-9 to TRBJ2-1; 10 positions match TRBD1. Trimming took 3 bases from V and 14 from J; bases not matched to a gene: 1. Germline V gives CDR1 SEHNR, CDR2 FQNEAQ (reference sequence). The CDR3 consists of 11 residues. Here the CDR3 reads CASSFGQGEFF. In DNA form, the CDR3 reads TGTGCCAGCAGCTTCGGACAGGGGGAGTTCTTC.

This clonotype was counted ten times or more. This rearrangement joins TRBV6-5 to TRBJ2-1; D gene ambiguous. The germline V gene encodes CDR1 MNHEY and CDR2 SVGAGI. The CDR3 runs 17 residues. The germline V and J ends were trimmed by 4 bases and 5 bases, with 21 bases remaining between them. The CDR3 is CASSWNFRVWGDNEQFF. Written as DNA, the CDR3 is TGTGCCAGCAGTTGGAACTTTCGGGTTTGGGGTGACAATGAGCAGTTCTTC.

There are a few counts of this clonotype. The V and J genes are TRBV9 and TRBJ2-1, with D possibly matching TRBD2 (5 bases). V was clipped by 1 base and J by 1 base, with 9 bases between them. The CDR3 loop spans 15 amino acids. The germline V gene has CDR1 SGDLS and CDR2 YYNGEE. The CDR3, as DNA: TGTGCCAGCAGCGTAACTGAGGGTTCCTACAATGAGCAGTTCTTC. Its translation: CASSVTEGSYNEQFF.

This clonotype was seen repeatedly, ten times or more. The CDR3 DNA reads TGCAGTGCCGACTGGACTAGCGGGAGGTCCTATGAGCAGTTCTTC. Translating it yields CSADWTSGRSYEQFF. The rearrangement links TRBV20-1 to TRBJ2-1; 14 nucleotides line up with TRBD2. Unmatched junction bases numbered 9, after V lost 6 bases and J lost 8 bases. CDR1 and CDR2 (germline): DFQATT, SNEGSKA (reference sequence). The CDR3 covers 15 residues.

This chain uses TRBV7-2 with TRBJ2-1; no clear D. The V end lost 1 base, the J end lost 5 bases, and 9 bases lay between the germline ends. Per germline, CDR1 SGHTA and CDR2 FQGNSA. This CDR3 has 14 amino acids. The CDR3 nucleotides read TGTGCCAGCAGCTTAGAAACATTTAACAATGAGCAGTTCTTC. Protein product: CASSLETFNNEQFF.

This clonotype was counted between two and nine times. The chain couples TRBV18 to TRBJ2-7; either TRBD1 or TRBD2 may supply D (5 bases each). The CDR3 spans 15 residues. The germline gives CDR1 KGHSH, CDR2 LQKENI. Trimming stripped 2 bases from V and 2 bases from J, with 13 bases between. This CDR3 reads CASSPGGPGTYEQYF. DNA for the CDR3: TGTGCCAGCTCACCAGGGGGACCGGGTACCTACGAGCAGTACTTC. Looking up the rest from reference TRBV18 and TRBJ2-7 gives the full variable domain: NAGVMQNPRHLVRRRGQEARLRCSPMKGHSHVYWYRQLPEEGLKFMVYLQKENIIDESGMPKERFSAEFPKEGPSILRIQQVVRGDSAAYFCASSPGGPGTYEQYFGPGTRLTVT.

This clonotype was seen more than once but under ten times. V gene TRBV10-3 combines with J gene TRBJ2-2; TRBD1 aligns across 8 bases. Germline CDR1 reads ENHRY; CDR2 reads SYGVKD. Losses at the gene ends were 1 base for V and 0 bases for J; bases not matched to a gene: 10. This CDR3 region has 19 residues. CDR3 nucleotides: TGTGCCATCAGTGAGTACCGGACAGGGATTCCCTCGAACACCGGGGAGCTGTTTTTT. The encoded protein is CAISEYRTGIPSNTGELFF.

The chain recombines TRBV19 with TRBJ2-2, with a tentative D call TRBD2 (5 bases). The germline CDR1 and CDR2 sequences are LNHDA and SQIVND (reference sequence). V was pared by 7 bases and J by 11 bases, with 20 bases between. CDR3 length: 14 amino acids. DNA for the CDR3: TGTGCCAGTACTTATCGGGGTTCTGTTCTCGAGCTGTTTTTT. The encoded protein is CASTYRGSVLELFF.

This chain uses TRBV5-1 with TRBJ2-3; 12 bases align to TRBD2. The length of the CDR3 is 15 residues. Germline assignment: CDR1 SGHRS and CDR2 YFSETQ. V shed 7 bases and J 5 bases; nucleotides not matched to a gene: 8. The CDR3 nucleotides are TGCGCCAGCGGAGGGCTAGCGGGGGGGCAAGATACGCAGTATTTT. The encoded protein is CASGGLAGGQDTQYF.

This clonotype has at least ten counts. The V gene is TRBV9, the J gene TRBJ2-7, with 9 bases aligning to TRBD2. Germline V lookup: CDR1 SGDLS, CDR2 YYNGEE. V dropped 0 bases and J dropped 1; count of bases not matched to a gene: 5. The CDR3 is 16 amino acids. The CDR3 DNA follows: TGTGCCAGCAGCGTAGGGGCTAGCGGGGATTCCTACGAGCAGTACTTC. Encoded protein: CASSVGASGDSYEQYF.

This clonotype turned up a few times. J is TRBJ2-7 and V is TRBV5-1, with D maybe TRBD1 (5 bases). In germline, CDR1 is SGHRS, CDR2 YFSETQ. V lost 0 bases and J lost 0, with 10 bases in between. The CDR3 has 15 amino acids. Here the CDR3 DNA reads TGCGCCAGCAGCTTGGAAACAGGAACCTCCTACGAGCAGTACTTC. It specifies CASSLETGTSYEQYF.

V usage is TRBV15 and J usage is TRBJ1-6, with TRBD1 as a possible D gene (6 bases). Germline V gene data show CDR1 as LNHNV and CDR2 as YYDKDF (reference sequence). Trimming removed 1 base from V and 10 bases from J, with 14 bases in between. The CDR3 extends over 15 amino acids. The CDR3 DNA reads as TGTGCCACCAGCAGAGTTCGGGGGCCGGAGTCACCCCTCCACTTT. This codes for CATSRVRGPESPLHF.

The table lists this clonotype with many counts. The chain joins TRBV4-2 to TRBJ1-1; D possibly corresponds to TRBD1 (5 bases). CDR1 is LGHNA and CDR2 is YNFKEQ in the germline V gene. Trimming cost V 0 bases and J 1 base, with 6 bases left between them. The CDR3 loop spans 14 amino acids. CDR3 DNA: TGTGCCAGCAGCCAAGAGCAGGGGAACACTGAAGCTTTCTTT. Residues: CASSQEQGNTEAFF.

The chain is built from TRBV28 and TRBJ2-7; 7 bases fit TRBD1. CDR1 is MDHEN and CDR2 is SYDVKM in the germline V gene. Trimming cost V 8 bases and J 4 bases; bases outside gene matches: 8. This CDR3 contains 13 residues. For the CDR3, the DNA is TGTGCCAGCCTCGACAGGGCCCGATACGAGCAGTACTTC. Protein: CASLDRARYEQYF.

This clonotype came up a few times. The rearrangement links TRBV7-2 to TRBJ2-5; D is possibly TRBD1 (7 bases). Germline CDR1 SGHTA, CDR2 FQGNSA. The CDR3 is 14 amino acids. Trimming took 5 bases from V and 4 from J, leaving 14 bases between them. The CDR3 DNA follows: TGTGCCAGCAGCGTTGGAGGGGGCTCAGAGACCCAGTACTTC. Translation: CASSVGGGSETQYF.

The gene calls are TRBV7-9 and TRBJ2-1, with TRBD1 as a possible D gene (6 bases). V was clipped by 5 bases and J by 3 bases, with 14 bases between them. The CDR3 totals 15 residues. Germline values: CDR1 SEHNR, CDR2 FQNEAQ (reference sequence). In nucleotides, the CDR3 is TGTGCCAGCAGCACCCGACAGGCCGACTACAATGAGCAGTTCTTC. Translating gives CASSTRQADYNEQFF.

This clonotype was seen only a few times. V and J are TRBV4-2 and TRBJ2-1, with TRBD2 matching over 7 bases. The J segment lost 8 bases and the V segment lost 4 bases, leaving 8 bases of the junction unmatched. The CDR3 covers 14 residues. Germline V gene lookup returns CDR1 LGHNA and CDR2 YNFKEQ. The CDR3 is CASSPGREVDEQFF. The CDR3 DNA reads TGTGCCAGCAGCCCGGGACGGGAGGTCGATGAGCAGTTCTTC.